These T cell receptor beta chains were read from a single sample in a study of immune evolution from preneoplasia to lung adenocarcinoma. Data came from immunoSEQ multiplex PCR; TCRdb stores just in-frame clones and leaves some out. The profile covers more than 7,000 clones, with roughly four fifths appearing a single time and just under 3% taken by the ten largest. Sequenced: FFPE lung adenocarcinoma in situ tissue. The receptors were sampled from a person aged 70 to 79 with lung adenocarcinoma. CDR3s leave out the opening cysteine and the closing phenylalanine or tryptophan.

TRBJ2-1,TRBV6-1,ASSSEGLNEQF
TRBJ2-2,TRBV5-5,ASSPLDREHTGELF
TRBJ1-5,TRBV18,ASSPSPSNQPQH
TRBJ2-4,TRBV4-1,ASSHSSGGWENIQY
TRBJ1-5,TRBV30,AWSVQTGQPQH
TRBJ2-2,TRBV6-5,AAGEWGQNTGELF
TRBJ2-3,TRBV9,ASSVVASGTDTQY
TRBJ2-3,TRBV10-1,ASSGERDTDTQY
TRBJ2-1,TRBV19,ASNHGPSGGYNEQF
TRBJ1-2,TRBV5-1,ASSFGQTNYGYT
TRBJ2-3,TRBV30,AWTSAPDTQY
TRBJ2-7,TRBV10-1,ASSDTYGATYEQY
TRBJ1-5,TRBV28,ASSVGTRVNQPQH
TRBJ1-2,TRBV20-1,SASRPGGYT
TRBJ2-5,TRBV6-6,ASSYGRQETQY
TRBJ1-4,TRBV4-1,ASSLRTGYAEKLF
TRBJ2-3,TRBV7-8,ASSLVGEADTQY
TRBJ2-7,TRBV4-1,ASSRAGYEQY
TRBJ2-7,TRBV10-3,AISESAGGSYEQY
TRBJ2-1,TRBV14,ASSVRRDSWGHNEQF
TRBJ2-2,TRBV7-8,ASSPQTGTYTGELF
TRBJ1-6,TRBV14,ASSQVSGYNSPLH
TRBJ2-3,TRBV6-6,ASRRIQGKQY
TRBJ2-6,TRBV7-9,ASSLGTSGANVLT
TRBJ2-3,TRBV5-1,ASSSGTSGRWGTDTQY
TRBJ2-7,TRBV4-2,ASSQSRLRSYEQY
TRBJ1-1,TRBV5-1,ASSLNVDSEAF
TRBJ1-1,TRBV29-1,SVGQGMSFTEAF
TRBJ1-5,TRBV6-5,ASSSGGGQPQH
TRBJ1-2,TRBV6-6,AIPRPGGPNYGYT
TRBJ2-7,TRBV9,ASSPRGTGLHEQY
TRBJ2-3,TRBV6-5,ASSYASGGTDTQY
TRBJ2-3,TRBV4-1,ASSLTPRDTQY
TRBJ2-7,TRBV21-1,ASSHGAVYEQY
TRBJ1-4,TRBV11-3,ASSFGYDANEKLF
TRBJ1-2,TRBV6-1,ASSEVGRLYGYT
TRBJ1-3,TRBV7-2,ASSAEIGITIY